Shown below are 28 T cell receptor beta chains from a single sample sequenced in a study of high-grade serous ovarian cancer treatment subgroups (dated by TCRdb to about 2021). Receptor libraries were prepared by the immunoSEQ multiplex PCR assay. TCRdb's version of the immuneACCESS table is confined to in-frame rearrangements and falls short of the full clone set. An unresolved V gene accounts for under half of the shortfall where checked; the remainder is of unknown origin. The sample includes 15,000 to 20,000 clones, with about three quarters observed a single time. 5% to 8% of the sample comes from the top ten. Tumor samples were obtained before definitive surgery or chemotherapy. Sequenced: tumor tissue. All receptors come from a human donor with high-grade serous ovarian cancer.

The chain carries TRBV30 and TRBJ1-6; 8 bases are a match to TRBD1. V lost 5 bases and J lost 8; bases outside the gene matches: 8. The CDR3 is made up of 14 amino acids. Germline CDR1 is GTSNPN and CDR2 is SVGIG (reference sequence). The DNA for the CDR3 is TGTGCCTGGGCGACCGGGACAGGACATTCACCCCTCCACTTT. Protein: CAWATGTGHSPLHF.

The gene calls are TRBV10-1 and TRBJ2-3; D call uncertain. The germline V gene has CDR1 WNHNN and CDR2 SYGVQD (reference sequence). Between the trimmed V and J ends, which lost 6 bases and 1 base, there was a span of 14 bases. This CDR3 has 15 amino acids. The CDR3 loop is CASRVTRIGTDTQYF. The CDR3 nucleotides are TGCGCCAGCAGGGTTACCAGGATTGGCACAGATACGCAGTATTTT.

This chain links TRBV7-2 with TRBJ2-3, with no clear D. CDR3 size: 14 residues. Germline V lookup: CDR1 SGHTA, CDR2 FQGNSA. Trimming took off 6 bases at V and 0 bases at J, with 10 bases between the two ends. This CDR3 is CASSLITSTDTQYF. The CDR3, as DNA: TGTGCCAGCAGTCTTATAACGAGCACAGATACGCAGTATTTT.

The chain joins TRBV9 to TRBJ2-3; the D is unclear. This CDR3 has 17 amino acids. Germline CDR1 reads SGDLS; CDR2 reads YYNGEE. With 0 bases removed from V and 2 bases from J, the gap between germline ends came to 16 bases. CDR3 bases: TGTGCCAGCAGCGTAGAAGGACCGTACTGGGACACAGATACGCAGTATTTT. This codes for CASSVEGPYWDTDTQYF.

The chain links TRBV5-4 to TRBJ2-1, with D possibly matching TRBD2 (5 bases). The length of the CDR3 is 15 residues. V was clipped by 3 bases and J by 7 bases, with 17 bases between them. Germline loops: CDR1 SGHNT, CDR2 YYREEE (reference sequence). The CDR3 spells CASSSRAAARNEQFF. The CDR3 nucleotides are TGTGCCAGCAGCTCGCGAGCGGCGGCGAGGAATGAGCAGTTCTTC.

This chain connects TRBV18 to TRBJ2-2, with D perhaps TRBD1 or TRBD2 (5 bases each). The CDR3 covers 18 residues. Trimming took off 2 bases at V and 0 bases at J, with 16 bases between the two ends. Germline-derived CDR1 and CDR2 are KGHSH and LQKENI. CDR3 sequence reads: CASSPILPGPTNTGELFF. The CDR3 bases are TGTGCCAGCTCACCAATTCTACCGGGGCCAACGAACACCGGGGAGCTGTTTTTT.

The chain combines TRBV11-2 with TRBJ2-2, with 7 bases lining up with TRBD2. The CDR3 is made up of 16 amino acids. V lost 1 base to trimming and J lost 2 bases; unmatched junction nucleotides: 4. From germline, CDR1 is SGHAT and CDR2 FQNNGV. This chain's CDR3 is CASSLGAGANTGELFF. The CDR3 DNA follows: TGTGCCAGCAGCTTAGGGGCGGGAGCAAACACCGGGGAGCTGTTTTTT.

The chain uses TRBV2 and TRBJ1-1; tentative D call: TRBD1 (6 bases). The CDR3 has 13 amino acids. The germline CDR1 and CDR2 sequences are SNHLY and FYNNEI. V was clipped by 7 bases and J by 5 bases, with 14 bases between them. CDR3 sequence: CASMIQGLTEAFF. The DNA for the CDR3 is TGTGCCAGCATGATACAGGGTTTAACTGAAGCTTTCTTT.

There are a few counts of this clone. V usage is TRBV7-2 and J usage is TRBJ1-2; D call uncertain. CDR1 is SGHTA and CDR2 is FQGNSA in the germline V gene. Trimming took 4 bases from V and 4 from J, leaving 7 bases between them. CDR3 length equals 12 residues. DNA of the CDR3: TGTGCCAGCAGCTCCCCCCTCTATGGCTACACCTTC. Amino acids: CASSSPLYGYTF.

The J gene is TRBJ1-5, the V gene TRBV6-5, with 12 bases fitting TRBD1. Germline V CDR1 and CDR2: MNHEY, SVGAGI. The CDR3 extends over 15 amino acids. The ends lost 5 bases at V and 4 bases at J; junction bases unmatched: 3. Written as DNA, the CDR3 is TGTGCCAGCAGTCCGGGACAGGGGGCAAATCAGCCCCAGCATTTT. It specifies CASSPGQGANQPQHF.

The V gene is TRBV7-2, the J gene TRBJ2-7; D is unresolved. V was cut by 5 bases and J by 0 bases, with 5 bases left in between. Germline loops: CDR1 SGHTA, CDR2 FQGNSA. The CDR3 is 12 amino acids. The CDR3 sequence is CASSQSSYEQYF. The CDR3 DNA reads as TGTGCCAGCAGCCAGAGCTCCTACGAGCAGTACTTC.

This chain links TRBV5-1 with TRBJ2-5; D might be TRBD2 (6 bases). Trimming left V 1 base short and J 1 base short, with 8 bases between. This CDR3 region has 14 residues. Germline loops: CDR1 SGHRS, CDR2 YFSETQ. CDR3 DNA sequence: TGCGCCAGCAGCTTGCTCGGGGGCCAAGAGACCCAGTACTTC. The encoded protein is CASSLLGGQETQYF.

This chain uses TRBV12-1 with TRBJ2-3; the table's D call, TRBD1, has no DNA check behind it. TRBV12-1 represents a pseudogene. The CDR3 consists of 19 residues. CDR3 in amino acids: CASSHSTGIRSVGERTQYF. The CDR3 DNA reads TGTGCCAGCAGCCATAGTACAGGGATTAGAAGCGTAGGAGAAAGAACGCAGTATTTT.

The CDR3 reads CASSLVIMNTEAFF. Written as DNA, the CDR3 is TGTGCCAGCAGCTTAGTTATCATGAACACTGAAGCTTTCTTT. This chain links TRBV7-9 with TRBJ1-1; no clear D. V lost 1 base to trimming and J lost 0 bases, with 6 bases between them. This CDR3 has 14 residues. Germline V CDR1 and CDR2: SEHNR, FQNEAQ (reference sequence).

The chain links TRBV4-2 to TRBJ2-7; 8 bases are a match to TRBD1. Germline CDR1 reads LGHNA; CDR2 reads YNFKEQ. The CDR3 runs to 14 residues. The trim removed 0 bases at V and 6 bases at J, leaving 4 bases unmatched. In DNA, the CDR3 is TGTGCCAGCAGCCAAGATTCGGGGACAGGCGAGCAGTACTTC. This codes for CASSQDSGTGEQYF.

The V gene is TRBV2, the J gene TRBJ2-3, with D perhaps TRBD1 or TRBD2 (5 bases each). This CDR3 has 13 amino acids. Germline CDR1 reads SNHLY; CDR2 reads FYNNEI. The V gene lost 6 bases and the J gene lost 3 bases, with 10 bases spanning the gap. The DNA for the CDR3 is TGTGCCAGCAGAGAGGGGTGGACAGATACGCAGTATTTT. It codes for CASREGWTDTQYF.

This chain links TRBV6-5 with TRBJ1-5, with a tentative D call TRBD1 (5 bases). CDR1 is MNHEY and CDR2 is SVGAGI in the germline V gene. The CDR3 has 12 amino acids. V was trimmed by 6 bases and J by 6 bases, leaving 9 bases between them. The CDR3 is CASRRQGQPQHF. The CDR3 DNA follows: TGTGCCAGCAGACGCCAGGGTCAGCCCCAGCATTTT.

The rearrangement uses TRBV7-9 and TRBJ2-2; D might be TRBD2 (5 bases). This CDR3 comprises 16 residues. V was clipped by 5 bases and J by 6 bases, with 19 bases between them. Germline assignment: CDR1 SEHNR and CDR2 FQNEAQ (reference sequence). CDR3 sequence: CASSKPPEEEAGELFF. DNA for the CDR3: TGTGCCAGCAGCAAGCCCCCGGAGGAAGAGGCCGGGGAGCTGTTTTTT.

This chain connects TRBV11-3 to TRBJ2-5; unclear D gene. The J call may be mistaken, given a closer DNA end match to TRBJ2-7. Germline values: CDR1 SGHNT, CDR2 YENEEA. The CDR3 contains 13 residues. The CDR3 spells CASSLQTSGEQYF. For the CDR3, the DNA is TGTGCCAGCAGCCTGCAGACCTCGGGCGAGCAGTACTTC.

The chain employs TRBV5-6 and TRBJ1-6; D is undetermined. The germline V gene has CDR1 SGHDT and CDR2 YYEEEE. The ends were cut back, 6 bases at V and 9 bases at J, with 16 bases in the middle. The CDR3 runs 14 residues. CDR3 in amino acids: CASKVRRFGSPLHF. Here the CDR3 DNA reads TGTGCCAGCAAAGTAAGGCGATTCGGTTCACCCCTCCACTTT.

This CDR3 reads CASSLALQQGQYF. The CDR3 DNA follows: TGTGCCAGCAGCTTAGCGCTCCAGCAGGGGCAGTATTTT. The chain is built from TRBV7-2 and TRBJ2-3; tentative D call: TRBD1 (5 bases). The CDR3 contains 13 residues. Deletions cut 0 bases from V and 11 bases from J, with 12 bases between. From germline, CDR1 is SGHTA and CDR2 FQGNSA. The full variable domain, completed using reference TRBV7-2 and TRBJ2-3, is GAGVSQSPSNKVTEKGKDVELRCDPISGHTALYWYRQSLGQGLEFLIYFQGNSAPDKSGLPSDRFSAERTGGSVSTLTIQRTQQEDSAVYLCASSLALQQGQYFGPGTRLTVL.

In its sample, this clone was seen a few times. The chain uses TRBV30 and TRBJ1-2; D is possibly TRBD1 (5 bases). Deletions cut 0 bases from V and 3 bases from J, with 8 bases between. Germline-derived CDR1 and CDR2 are GTSNPN and SVGIG (reference sequence). This CDR3 comprises 13 residues. The CDR3, as DNA: TGTGCCTGGAGTGTCGGGGACCACTATGGCTACACCTTC. Protein: CAWSVGDHYGYTF.

The chain combines TRBV6-5 with TRBJ2-7; D ambiguous. CDR1 is MNHEY and CDR2 is SVGAGI in the germline V gene. The CDR3 spans 15 residues. Between the trimmed V and J ends, which lost 0 bases and 0 bases, there was a span of 9 bases. The CDR3 here is CASSYSVRSSYEQYF. CDR3 coding DNA: TGTGCCAGCAGTTACTCGGTCAGAAGCTCCTACGAGCAGTACTTC.

This clone occurred a few times. The chain carries TRBV4-1 and TRBJ2-7, with 10 bases aligning to TRBD2. The CDR3 loop spans 16 amino acids. Germline CDR1 and CDR2: MGHRA and YSYEKL. V shed 3 bases and J 5 bases; nucleotides not matched to a gene: 10. CDR3 protein: CASSQGILAGAHEQYF. Written as DNA, the CDR3 is TGCGCCAGCAGCCAGGGGATTCTAGCGGGAGCCCACGAGCAGTACTTC.

V is TRBV7-9 and J is TRBJ1-1; D is unclear. The CDR3 has 10 amino acids. The V gene lost 6 bases and the J gene lost 1 base, with 0 bases spanning the gap. Germline-derived CDR1 and CDR2 are SEHNR and FQNEAQ (reference sequence). The CDR3 sequence is CASRNTEAFF. The CDR3 nucleotides read TGTGCCAGCAGGAACACTGAAGCTTTCTTT.

The chain is built from TRBV28 and TRBJ1-1, with D possibly TRBD1 on 6 matching bases. The CDR3 runs to 13 residues. The germline gives CDR1 MDHEN, CDR2 SYDVKM. Trimming removed 8 bases at V and 3 bases at J, with 13 bases between. The CDR3 region has the DNA TGTGCCAGCGGGCAGGGGCTTTACACTGAAGCTTTCTTT. Its protein product is CASGQGLYTEAFF.

V gene TRBV29-1 combines with J gene TRBJ1-2; D uncertain. Looked up from germline, CDR1 is SQVTM and CDR2 is ANQGSEA. This CDR3 comprises 10 residues. Trimming shortened V by 3 bases and J by 8 bases, and 7 bases separated the two germline ends. The CDR3 DNA reads TGCAGCGTTGACAGCGGCGGCTACACCTTC. Protein product: CSVDSGGYTF. Supplemented by reference TRBV29-1 and TRBJ1-2, the full variable domain reads SAVISQKPSRDICQRGTSLTIQCQVDSQVTMMFWYRQQPGQSLTLIATANQGSEATYESGFVIDKFPISRPNLTFSTLTVSNMSPEDSSIYLCSVDSGGYTFGSGTRLTVV.

This chain joins TRBV7-3 and TRBJ1-4, with D perhaps matching TRBD1 (5 bases). The CDR3 covers 13 residues. With 7 bases removed from V and 6 bases from J, the gap between germline ends came to 12 bases. CDR1 SGHTA and CDR2 FQGTGA come from the germline V gene. CDR3 residues: CASNEGRDEKLFF. DNA of the CDR3: TGTGCCAGCAACGAGGGACGGGATGAAAAACTGTTTTTT.